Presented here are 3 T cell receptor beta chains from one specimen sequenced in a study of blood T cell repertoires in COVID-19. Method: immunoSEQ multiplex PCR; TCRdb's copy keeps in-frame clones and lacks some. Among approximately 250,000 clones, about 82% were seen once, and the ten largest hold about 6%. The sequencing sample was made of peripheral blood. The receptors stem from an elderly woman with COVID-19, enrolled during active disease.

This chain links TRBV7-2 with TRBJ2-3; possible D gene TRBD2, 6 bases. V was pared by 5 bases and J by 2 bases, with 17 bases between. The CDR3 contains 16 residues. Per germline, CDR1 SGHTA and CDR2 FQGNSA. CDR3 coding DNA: TGTGCCAGCAGCCCCGGGGTAGGGAGGAACACAGATACGCAGTATTTT. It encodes CASSPGVGRNTDTQYF.

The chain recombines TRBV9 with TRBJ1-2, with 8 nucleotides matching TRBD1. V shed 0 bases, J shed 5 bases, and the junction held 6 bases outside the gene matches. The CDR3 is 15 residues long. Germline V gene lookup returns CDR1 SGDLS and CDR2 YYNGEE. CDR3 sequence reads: CASSVVSTGEYGYTF. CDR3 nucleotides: TGTGCCAGCAGCGTAGTATCGACAGGGGAGTATGGCTACACCTTC. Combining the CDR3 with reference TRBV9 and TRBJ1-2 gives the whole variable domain DSGVTQTPKHLITATGQRVTLRCSPRSGDLSVYWYQQSLDQGLQFLIQYYNGEERAKGNILERFSAQQFPDLHSELNLSSLELGDSALYFCASSVVSTGEYGYTFGSGTRLTVV.

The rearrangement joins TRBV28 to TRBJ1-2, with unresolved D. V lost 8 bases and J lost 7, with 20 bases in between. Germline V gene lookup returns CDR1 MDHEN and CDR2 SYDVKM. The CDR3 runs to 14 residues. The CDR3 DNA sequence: TGTGCCAGCTCCGAGGGCAGGCGATCGGGTGGCTACACCTTC. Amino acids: CASSEGRRSGGYTF.